This TCR beta chain was identified in a study of blood T cell repertoires in COVID-19 (dated by TCRdb to 2020 to 2021). Turning to the overall study: Collaborator samples came from the United States, Italy and Spain and covered acute and convalescent phases of COVID-19. The prospective study material was composed of cDNA or gDNA derived from T cells, B-cell-depleted T cells, or PBMCs. Subjects who had been exposed to COVID-19, were actively infected with it, or had recovered from it provided the deeply sampled blood TCRbeta repertoires that made up the dataset. The repertoires were released in a freely available public database intended as a resource for research on the immune response to SARS-CoV-2. The samples were drawn from two sources: the first 160 participants of the ongoing ImmuneRACE study, and 1,000 to 1,500 subjects contributed by 6 global collaborators. Sample metadata almost always included a de-identified subject ID, COVID-19 status, age in years and sex. Where available, HLA class I and class II types were taken from metadata supplied by the sample provider and were not determined by assay-based typing. Results the study describes overall, beyond this receptor: The quantity of clinical and demographic metadata differed by source and by participant and was supplied without curation.

As for this clone: There is no known antigen for this receptor. No base qualities exist here, and no much larger clone lies one base off it.

Taken from cysteine to phenylalanine, the CDR3 has 15 residues. Only the CDR3 portion is preserved as DNA: 45 bases, with reading frame beginning at the first base. Trimming at the junction amounts to 7 bases on V and 4 bases on J, and the germline ends lie 17 bases apart. For CDR1 and CDR2, the germline V gene lists SGHRS and YFSETQ. The immunoSEQ Assay, a bias-controlled multiplex PCR, was used to amplify TCRbeta CDR3 regions from genomic DNA. Under the source paper's analysis protocol: Within the assay, amplification of reference gene primers was used to estimate how many nucleated cells each sample contained. Sequence reads were collapsed and filtered to measure the absolute abundance of every unique TCRbeta CDR3 rearrangement. Productive Simpson clonality was computed per sample as the square root of Simpson's diversity index over productive rearrangements. In TCRdb, the immuneACCESS table is reduced to in-frame sequences with V and J assigned. These tables do not hold every clone; where another copy was compared, an unresolved V gene accounts for under half, and the others remain unexplained. The V and J calls and clone size come from that table; D and trimming were worked out from the DNA. This sample is represented by a few hundred thousand clones; less than 90% of them were singletons. The ten largest clonotypes hold approximately 4.7% of the sample.

In the prospective study, participants were 18 to 89 years old, resided in approximately 25 geographic areas of the United States, and were enrolled through a virtual design. To assign participants to cohorts, the prospective study relied on clinical history that participants themselves reported in a screening survey and a study questionnaire. Recovered participants in ImmuneRACE Cohort 3 were defined by two consecutive negative NP/OP PCR tests, clearance by a healthcare professional, or resolution of symptoms. In the prospective study, mobile phlebotomists collected whole blood, serum and a nasopharyngeal or oropharyngeal swab from each participant. Participants in the prospective study had the option to provide additional blood draws and questionnaires over a roughly 2-month period. Prospective study blood samples were shipped either frozen or at room temperature before DNA extraction.

Sequencing was done on a sample of PBMCs or T cells enriched from blood (not recorded which). Recombination linked TRBV5-1 to TRBJ1-4, and TRBD1 may be the D gene, going by 5 matching bases. The receptor comes from a woman between 50 and 59 years old who had recovered from COVID-19. The CDR3 corresponds to CASSGTGELNEKLFF. The sequenced DNA is TGCGCCAGCTCGGGGACGGGGGAACTTAATGAAAAACTGTTTTTT.